A single sample gave rise to the 30 T cell receptor beta chains below, sequenced in a study of shared clonotypes between healthy human individuals. Generated by immunoSEQ multiplex PCR, the TCRdb table keeps only in-frame clones and is missing some. This repertoire shows 950,000 to 1,100,000 clones, roughly 80% found once; its top ten account for around 1.5%. What was sequenced was memory CD4+ T cells sorted from blood. The subset was: CD45RA-negative fraction. These receptor sequences come from a man between 18 and 29 years old in good health.

The chain recombines TRBV10-3 with TRBJ2-3, with D maybe TRBD2 (7 bases). This CDR3 has 17 amino acids. The V end lost 4 bases, the J end lost 1 base, and 18 bases lay between the germline ends. CDR1 is ENHRY, CDR2 SYGVKD, per germline. DNA for the CDR3: TGTGCCATCAGTGGGTCCAGGGGTGCGGGGGGCACAGATACGCAGTATTTT. Protein sequence: CAISGSRGAGGTDTQYF.

The chain employs TRBV5-1 and TRBJ1-5; D is undetermined. The CDR3 is 17 residues long. Germline V CDR1 and CDR2: SGHRS, YFSETQ. Deletions cut 4 bases from V and 0 bases from J, with 17 bases between. This CDR3 is CASSLGGWDISNQPQHF. The CDR3 DNA reads TGCGCCAGCAGCCTGGGCGGTTGGGATATTAGCAATCAGCCCCAGCATTTT.

The DNA of the CDR3 is TGTGCTAGTGGTTTGGTTCCTGGAAACACCATATATTTT. Protein sequence: CASGLVPGNTIYF. This sequence joins TRBV12-5 and TRBJ1-3; D not resolved. The CDR3 length is 13 residues. Germline values: CDR1 LGHNT, CDR2 FRNRAP. V was cut by 0 bases and J by 2 bases, with 2 bases left in between.

V usage is TRBV5-1 and J usage is TRBJ2-7; D might be TRBD1 (5 bases). This CDR3 is built from 13 residues. With 3 bases removed from V and 3 bases from J, the gap between germline ends came to 10 bases. Germline CDR1 reads SGHRS; CDR2 reads YFSETQ. CDR3 nucleotide sequence: TGCGCCAGCAGCTCTGGACACTACTACGAGCAGTACTTC. Protein: CASSSGHYYEQYF.

The chain is built from TRBV7-2 and TRBJ2-1; D may be TRBD2 (5 bases). The CDR3 loop spans 15 amino acids. The germline V gene encodes CDR1 SGHTA and CDR2 FQGNSA. V gave up 7 bases and J gave up 7 bases, with 20 bases separating them. This CDR3 reads CASTLNQRSRNEQFF. CDR3 in DNA: TGTGCCAGCACCCTAAACCAGCGGAGTCGAAATGAGCAGTTCTTC.

CDR3 coding DNA: TGTGCCAGCAACAGGGCGGGGGTCAATGAGCAGTTCTTC. Protein product: CASNRAGVNEQFF. The chain uses TRBV6-1 and TRBJ2-1; the D gene is possibly TRBD2 (7 bases). The length of the CDR3 is 13 residues. Germline V lookup: CDR1 MNHNS, CDR2 SASEGT. V was pared by 7 bases and J by 6 bases, with 13 bases between.

V is TRBV7-3 and J is TRBJ2-6; 7 positions agree with TRBD1. After removal of 5 bases from V and 0 bases from J, the junction contained 10 bases not matched to a gene. This CDR3 is built from 18 residues. Germline CDR1 SGHTA, CDR2 FQGTGA. DNA for the CDR3: TGTGCCAGCAGCCTCCCGGGACAGATAACCTCTGGGGCCAACGTCCTGACTTTC. This translates into CASSLPGQITSGANVLTF.

The gene calls are TRBV13 and TRBJ2-5; D is possibly TRBD2 (6 bases). Germline CDR1 is PRHDT and CDR2 is FYEKMQ (reference sequence). Trimming cost V 3 bases and J 1 base, with 18 bases left between them. The CDR3 is made up of 17 amino acids. The CDR3 here is CASSFRDWEILQETQYF. DNA of the CDR3: TGTGCCAGCAGCTTCCGGGACTGGGAAATCCTCCAAGAGACCCAGTACTTC.

The chain joins TRBV9 to TRBJ1-2, with 8 nucleotides matching TRBD1. Germline CDR1 SGDLS, CDR2 YYNGEE. With V trimmed by 7 bases and J by 7 bases, 9 bases remained unmatched. The CDR3 spans 13 residues. CDR3 sequence: CASGKQGDSGYTF. The CDR3 bases are TGTGCCAGCGGCAAACAGGGGGATAGTGGCTACACCTTC.

The chain carries TRBV6-5 and TRBJ2-5; the D gene is possibly TRBD2 (5 bases). This CDR3 contains 14 residues. V lost 4 bases to trimming and J lost 7 bases, with 16 bases between them. In germline, CDR1 is MNHEY, CDR2 SVGAGI. The CDR3 spells CASSSRGSIGTQYF. The CDR3 nucleotides read TGTGCCAGCAGTTCCCGTGGGAGCATCGGGACCCAGTACTTC.

The gene calls are TRBV5-1 and TRBJ2-3; 8 bases are shared with TRBD1. Trimming removed 1 base from V and 5 bases from J; junction bases left unmatched: 9. Germline V CDR1 and CDR2: SGHRS, YFSETQ. This CDR3 comprises 16 residues. The CDR3 here is CASSLNAGGGKDTQYF. For the CDR3, the DNA is TGCGCCAGCAGCTTGAATGCAGGGGGCGGGAAAGATACGCAGTATTTT.

This chain uses TRBV4-3 with TRBJ1-2; D unclear. The CDR3 covers 20 residues. CDR1 is LGHNA, CDR2 YSLEER, per germline. V lost 1 base, J lost 8 bases, and 32 bases lay in between. CDR3 DNA: TGCGCCAGCAGCCAAGCGACCACCGCACTTTTAGGGCCCACTATGAGAGGCTACACCTTC. Encoded protein: CASSQATTALLGPTMRGYTF.

The chain has TRBV2 and TRBJ1-1; D ambiguous. V was pared by 6 bases and J by 1 base, with 12 bases between. The germline gives CDR1 SNHLY, CDR2 FYNNEI. The CDR3 runs to 14 residues. The CDR3 nucleotides read TGTGCCAGCAGGGATCCGTTCCCGAACACTGAAGCTTTCTTT. Amino acids: CASRDPFPNTEAFF. Full variable domain (outside the CDR3, taken from reference TRBV2 and TRBJ1-1): EPEVTQTPSHQVTQMGQEVILRCVPISNHLYFYWYRQILGQKVEFLVSFYNNEISEKSEIFDDQFSVERPDGSNFTLKIRSTKLEDSAMYFCASRDPFPNTEAFFGQGTRLTVV.

This chain joins TRBV5-6 and TRBJ2-5; 8 bases line up with TRBD1. The junction had 10 bases not matched to a gene; V was cut back by 4 bases and J by 2 bases. The CDR3 totals 16 residues. Germline loops: CDR1 SGHDT, CDR2 YYEEEE. The CDR3 protein is CASSPGQGRGQETQYF. In DNA form, the CDR3 reads TGTGCCAGCAGCCCCGGACAGGGCCGGGGTCAAGAGACCCAGTACTTC.

To note about this clone: A far more abundant clone sits one base away, making this likely a read error. The V and J genes are TRBV5-1 and TRBJ2-7, with 8 bases lining up with TRBD2. CDR1 and CDR2 from the germline V gene are SGHRS and YFSETQ. The CDR3 sequence is 14 residues long. Trimming at V came to 3 bases and at J to 9 bases, leaving 11 bases not matched to a gene. CDR3 in amino acids: CASSSGGAGDGQYF. The CDR3 coding sequence is TGCGCCAGCAGCTCCGGGGGGGCAGGCGACGGGCAGTACTTC.

There are many counts of this clone. The CDR3 sequence is CASSLGGRERDTQYF. DNA for the CDR3: TGTGCCAGCAGCTTAGGGGGGAGAGAAAGAGATACGCAGTATTTT. This rearrangement joins TRBV7-2 to TRBJ2-3, with D perhaps being TRBD1 or TRBD2 (5 bases each). The V end lost 1 base, the J end lost 5 bases, and 13 bases lay between the germline ends. Germline V CDR1 and CDR2: SGHTA, FQGNSA. CDR3 length: 15 amino acids.

V gene TRBV28 combines with J gene TRBJ2-2; the D call may be TRBD1 or TRBD2 (7 bases each). Germline values: CDR1 MDHEN, CDR2 SYDVKM. Trimming took 4 bases from V and 3 from J, leaving 12 bases between them. There are 15 residues in the CDR3. CDR3 nucleotide sequence: TGTGCCAGCAGTTCCAGGGGGGGATACACCGGGGAGCTGTTTTTT. It codes for CASSSRGGYTGELFF.

The rearrangement links TRBV19 to TRBJ2-3, with 9 bases lining up with TRBD1. Germline-derived CDR1 and CDR2 are LNHDA and SQIVND (reference sequence). The junction had 7 bases not matched to a gene; V was cut back by 6 bases and J by 6 bases. The CDR3 is 14 amino acids. CDR3 nucleotides: TGTGCCAGTAGCCCGGGACAGGGATCCGATACGCAGTATTTT. It translates to CASSPGQGSDTQYF.

The chain combines TRBV7-6 with TRBJ2-1; D perhaps matches TRBD2 (6 bases). CDR1 is SGHVS and CDR2 is FNYEAQ in the germline V gene. The CDR3 has 14 amino acids. V lost 5 bases to trimming and J lost 7 bases, with 15 bases between them. The CDR3 loop reads CASSNAGIGNEQFF. CDR3 DNA sequence: TGTGCCAGCAGCAACGCGGGGATAGGGAATGAGCAGTTCTTC.

As concerns this clone: Likely a read error: the CDR3 ends without its conserved phenylalanine or tryptophan. The DNA is left out, because the CDR3 cannot be placed on it with certainty; the CDR3 is given as TCRdb lists it. The V and J genes are TRBV25-1 and TRBJ1-1. A total of 11 residues make up the CDR3, ends included. CDR1 MGHDK and CDR2 SYGVNS come from the germline V gene. CDR3 sequence reads: CASSDGRSFII.

The rearrangement uses TRBV5-5 and TRBJ1-4; possible D gene TRBD1, 5 bases. The ends were cut back, 2 bases at V and 7 bases at J, with 15 bases in the middle. Germline assignment: CDR1 SGHKS and CDR2 YYEKEE (reference sequence). This CDR3 has 15 amino acids. The CDR3 DNA sequence: TGTGCCAGCAGCTTAGGGACGCAGTATTCTGAAAAACTGTTTTTT. Its translation: CASSLGTQYSEKLFF.

The chain is built from TRBV9 and TRBJ1-5, with D unclear. CDR3 length: 13 residues. Per the germline V gene, CDR1 is SGDLS and CDR2 is YYNGEE. Between the trimmed V and J ends, which lost 4 bases and 2 bases, there was a span of 7 bases. The CDR3 coding sequence is TGTGCCAGCAGCATTGGGGGCAATCAGCCCCAGCATTTT. Translating it yields CASSIGGNQPQHF.

This rearrangement joins TRBV10-2 to TRBJ2-3, with 7 bases that match TRBD1. Losses at the gene ends were 2 bases for V and 13 bases for J; bases not matched to a gene: 6. This CDR3 is built from 12 residues. CDR1 is WSHSY, CDR2 SAAADI, per germline. The CDR3 bases are TGCGCCAGCAGTGAGATGGGACAGAAGGAGTATTTT. This sequence encodes CASSEMGQKEYF.

The chain combines TRBV6-1 with TRBJ2-3, with unresolved D. The CDR3 length is 14 residues. Trimming stripped 6 bases from V and 2 bases from J, with 12 bases between. Germline V gives CDR1 MNHNS, CDR2 SASEGT. The CDR3 loop is CASSPYPNTDTQYF. The CDR3 DNA reads as TGTGCCAGCAGCCCCTACCCGAACACAGATACGCAGTATTTT.

As concerns this clone: A much larger clone lies a single base off, so this may be a read error. The chain recombines TRBV7-2 with TRBJ2-7, with D possibly TRBD1 on 5 matching bases. Deletions cut 0 bases from V and 6 bases from J, with 9 bases between. Germline V gene data show CDR1 as SGHTA and CDR2 as FQGNSA. The CDR3 has 13 residues. The CDR3 region is CASSLAAGREQYF. In DNA, the CDR3 is TGTGCCAGCAGCTTAGCGGCAGGGCGCGAGCAGTACTTC.

The rearrangement uses TRBV27 and TRBJ2-7; D may be TRBD2 (5 bases). Germline assignment: CDR1 MNHEY and CDR2 SMNVEV (reference sequence). The CDR3 contains 15 residues. Between the trimmed V and J ends, which lost 5 bases and 2 bases, there was a span of 16 bases. CDR3 nucleotide sequence: TGTGCCAGCAGTACGAGCGGAAACCCCCCCTACGAGCAGTACTTC. It translates to CASSTSGNPPYEQYF.

The chain links TRBV4-1 to TRBJ1-6; 7 nucleotides align to TRBD1. The ends lost 5 bases at V and 4 bases at J; junction bases unmatched: 8. This CDR3 is 16 amino acids long. Germline assignment: CDR1 MGHRA and CDR2 YSYEKL. As DNA, the CDR3 is TGCGCCAGCAGCAGCCCCGGGACAGATTATAATTCACCCCTCCACTTT. It translates to CASSSPGTDYNSPLHF.

The V call is TRBV28, the J call TRBJ1-3; maybe TRBD1 (5 bases). The CDR3 covers 11 residues. V lost 6 bases to trimming and J lost 13 bases, with 13 bases between them. CDR1 MDHEN and CDR2 SYDVKM come from the germline V gene. DNA of the CDR3: TGTGCCAGCAGCTCGCTTTCAGGGATATATTTT. Its protein is CASSSLSGIYF.

This chain's CDR3 is CASSNERHGYTF. Here the CDR3 DNA reads TGTGCCAGCAGTAACGAGAGGCATGGCTACACCTTC. V is TRBV6-6 and J is TRBJ1-2, with no clear D. Germline CDR1 and CDR2: MNHNY and SVGAGI (reference sequence). The CDR3 contains 12 residues. V was clipped by 5 bases and J by 6 bases, with 10 bases between them.

DNA for the CDR3: TGTGCCAGCGAGGACAGGGGGCACTCTGGGGCCAACGTCCTGACTTTC. Residues: CASEDRGHSGANVLTF. The chain couples TRBV6-6 to TRBJ2-6; 11 positions match TRBD1. CDR1 and CDR2 from the germline V gene are MNHNY and SVGAGI (reference sequence). The trim removed 8 bases at V and 0 bases at J, leaving 3 bases unmatched. The CDR3 covers 16 residues.